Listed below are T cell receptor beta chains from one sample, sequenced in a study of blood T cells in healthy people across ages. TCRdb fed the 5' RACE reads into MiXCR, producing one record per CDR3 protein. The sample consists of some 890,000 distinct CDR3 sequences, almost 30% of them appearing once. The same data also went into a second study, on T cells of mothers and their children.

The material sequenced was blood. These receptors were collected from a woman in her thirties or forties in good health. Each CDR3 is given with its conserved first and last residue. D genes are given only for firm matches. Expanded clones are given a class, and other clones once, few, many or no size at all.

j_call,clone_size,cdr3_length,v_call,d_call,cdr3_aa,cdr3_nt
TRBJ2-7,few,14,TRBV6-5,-,CASRYYDKSYEQYF,TGTGCCAGCAGATACTACGACAAGTCCTACGAGCAGTACTTC
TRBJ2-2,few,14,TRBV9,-,CASSVDQGTRELFF,TGTGCCAGCAGCGTAGATCAGGGGACCCGGGAGCTGTTTTTT
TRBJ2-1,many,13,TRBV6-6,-,CASSRQSYNEQFF,TGTGCCAGCAGTCGACAGTCCTACAATGAGCAGTTCTTC
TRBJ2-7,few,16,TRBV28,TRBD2,CASSLTSGRLGDEQYF,TGTGCCAGCAGTTTAACGAGCGGGAGGTTGGGTGACGAGCAGTACTTC
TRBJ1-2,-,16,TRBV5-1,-,CASSPDSSRGAYGYTF,TGCGCCAGCAGCCCTGACTCTAGCAGGGGAGCCTATGGCTACACCTTC
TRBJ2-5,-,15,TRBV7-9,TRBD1,CASSLKTGSEETQYF,TGTGCCAGCAGCTTAAAGACAGGGAGTGAAGAGACCCAGTACTTC
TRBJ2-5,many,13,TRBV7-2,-,CASSLESVETQYF,TGTGCCAGCAGCTTAGAGTCCGTGGAGACCCAGTACTTC
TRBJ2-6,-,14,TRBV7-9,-,CASSLMSGANVLTF,TGTGCCAGCAGCTTAATGTCTGGGGCCAACGTCCTGACTTTC
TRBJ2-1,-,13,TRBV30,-,CAWSVSPRREQFF,TGTGCCTGGAGTGTATCTCCCCGCAGGGAGCAGTTCTTC
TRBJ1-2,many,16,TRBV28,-,CASSEGGSKHLQGYTF,TGTGCCAGCAGTGAGGGCGGGAGCAAGCATTTACAGGGCTACACCTTC
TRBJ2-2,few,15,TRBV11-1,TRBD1,CASTPDRVITGELFF,TGTGCCAGCACCCCGGACAGGGTAATAACCGGGGAGCTGTTTTTT
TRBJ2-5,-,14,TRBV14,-,CASSHRFTGGTQYF,TGTGCCAGCAGCCACCGGTTTACTGGGGGGACCCAGTACTTC
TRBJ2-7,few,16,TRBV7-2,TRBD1,CASRPQPGQGFYEQYF,TGTGCCAGCAGACCTCAACCGGGACAGGGTTTCTACGAGCAGTACTTC
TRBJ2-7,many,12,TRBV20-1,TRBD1,CSAADRVSEQYF,TGCAGTGCTGCAGACAGGGTCAGCGAGCAGTACTTC
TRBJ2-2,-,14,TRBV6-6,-,CASSTHGATGELFF,TGTGCCAGCAGTACACACGGAGCCACCGGGGAGCTGTTTTTT
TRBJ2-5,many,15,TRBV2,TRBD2,CASRLGGSGGETQYF,TGTGCCAGCAGGCTCGGAGGGAGCGGGGGGGAGACCCAGTACTTC
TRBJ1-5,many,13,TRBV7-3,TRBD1,CASSEGAGQPQHF,TGTGCCAGCAGCGAGGGGGCGGGGCAGCCCCAGCATTTT
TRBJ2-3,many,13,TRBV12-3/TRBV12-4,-,CASRDDAEATQYF,TGTGCCAGCAGAGACGATGCGGAGGCTACGCAGTATTTT
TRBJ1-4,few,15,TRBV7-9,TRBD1,CASTQGGSFNEKLFF,TGTGCCAGCACCCAAGGGGGCAGTTTTAATGAAAAACTGTTTTTT
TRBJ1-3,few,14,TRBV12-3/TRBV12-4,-,CASSRLSSGNTIYF,TGTGCCAGCAGTCGCTTAAGCAGTGGAAACACCATATATTTT
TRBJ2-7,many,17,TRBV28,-,CASSLIRGEHYSYEQYF,TGTGCCAGCAGTTTAATCCGGGGAGAACACTACTCCTACGAGCAGTACTTC
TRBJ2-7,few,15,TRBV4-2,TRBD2,CASSRGAGDSYEQYF,TGTGCCAGCAGCCGGGGAGCGGGGGACTCCTACGAGCAGTACTTC
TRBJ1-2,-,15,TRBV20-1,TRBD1,CSASSDRVEFYGYTF,TGCAGTGCTAGTTCGGACAGGGTAGAATTCTATGGCTACACCTTC
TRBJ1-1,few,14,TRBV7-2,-,CASSWNRLNTEAFF,TGTGCCAGCAGCTGGAACAGGTTGAACACTGAAGCTTTCTTT
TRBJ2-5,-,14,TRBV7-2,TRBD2,CASSRAGRGETQYF,TGTGCCAGCAGCAGAGCGGGGCGTGGAGAGACCCAGTACTTC
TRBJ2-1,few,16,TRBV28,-,CASSGYLAGAYNGQFF,TGTGCCAGCAGTGGGTACTTAGCAGGGGCTTACAATGGGCAGTTCTTC
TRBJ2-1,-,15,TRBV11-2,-,CASTQFPLAVREQFF,TGTGCCAGCACCCAATTCCCCTTAGCGGTCCGCGAGCAGTTCTTC
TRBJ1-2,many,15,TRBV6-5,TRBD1,CASSPPPDRAYGYTF,TGTGCCAGCAGTCCCCCTCCGGACAGGGCCTATGGCTACACCTTC
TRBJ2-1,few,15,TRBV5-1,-,CASRREPTSYNEQFF,TGCGCCAGCAGGCGAGAACCGACCTCCTACAATGAGCAGTTCTTC
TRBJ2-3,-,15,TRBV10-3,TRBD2,CAISRSGGATDAQYF,TGTGCCATCAGCCGTAGCGGGGGGGCGACAGATGCGCAGTATTTT
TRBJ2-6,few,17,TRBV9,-,CAGSVEGMSSGANVLTF,TGTGCCGGCAGCGTAGAGGGCATGAGCTCTGGGGCCAACGTCCTGACTTTC
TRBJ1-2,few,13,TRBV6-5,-,CASTYGGGYGYTF,TGTGCCAGCACCTACGGGGGAGGCTATGGCTACACCTTC